This T cell receptor (beta chain) is drawn from a study of blood T cell repertoires in COVID-19. The data were produced by immunoSEQ multiplex PCR, yet TCRdb's version contains in-frame clones alone and is incomplete. This table has a few hundred thousand clones, around 83% appearing once. The CDR3 consists of 14 residues. The germline gives CDR1 SNHLY, CDR2 FYNNEI. The V gene lost 9 bases and the J gene lost 5 bases, with 17 bases spanning the gap. Sequencing was performed on peripheral blood. The chain uses TRBV2 and TRBJ2-1, with a weak D call TRBD2 (6 bases). This sequence was found in a woman aged 45-60 years with acute or convalescent COVID-19. The CDR3 nucleotides are TGTGCCAGTGGTAGGACGGGAGTAAACAATGAGCAGTTCTTC. It encodes CASGRTGVNNEQFF.